The sequence of this TCR beta chain was determined in a study of cytomegalovirus exposure and HLA in healthy donors (dated by TCRdb to 2015 to 2018). For context, the study as a whole: An earlier analysis of approximately 640 of the donors reported 250 to 350 Gb of sequence data and 117 million unique TCR beta sequences from 150 million to 200 million T cells. HLA typing covered class I and class II loci at four-digit resolution. On average, 235,054 unique TCR beta nucleotide sequences were sequenced per donor among some 430 genotyped donors of the cohort, with roughly 18% of those sequences being non-productive. Donor age, sex, ethnicity and CMV serostatus were compiled alongside the repertoire data. The study was designed to test whether signatures of past pathogen exposure could be identified by cataloging public T cell receptors. A later analysis re-examined previously published TCR beta repertoires from several hundred donors and added high-resolution HLA genotyping to investigate patterns of TCR occurrence. An early release covering 550 to 650 HLA-typed donors comprised about 300 gigabases of sequencing data and tens of millions of unique TCR sequences. Along with the roughly 670-subject first cohort, a separate validation cohort of approximately 110 different subjects was used. High-throughput TCR immunosequencing, statistical association of individual TCRs with disease status, and machine learning were combined to predict cytomegalovirus infection status. An earlier analysis of a few hundred of the donors applied high-throughput TCR beta sequencing to assess whether each TCR beta V gene segment acted as functional or pseudogenic. The genetic ancestry cluster associated with self-reported Caucasian donors included 80% to 90% of the approximately 430 genotyped donors. The number of typed donors differed by locus: 629-630 for A, B, C, DRB1 and DQB1; 500 to 550 for DQA1; 606 for DPA1; and approximately 450 for DPB1. In a later genetic analysis, genome-wide SNP genotypes for about three fifths of the roughly 670 donors were used, and that subset was treated as a discovery cohort. Using immunosequencing, the study profiled T cell repertoires from some 670 subjects and related those repertoires to cytomegalovirus serostatus. Because of strong linkage in the cohort, roughly five DR-DQ haplotypes were treated as single units for association and clustering. Rather than using new phenotypic data, the later analysis identified candidate immune exposures from TCR beta sequences and from how often those sequences occurred across donors. All discovery cohort repertoires had been generated on a single sequencing platform. What the authors observed across the whole study: V-gene and J-gene trimming of TCR beta chains was associated with a missense DCLRE1C variant in a later genetic analysis, and the association was replicated in an independent cohort. Correlated functional status among segregating V segments might be attributable to linkage disequilibrium, but an unknown experimental factor could not be ruled out. A later analysis found that HLA-associated TCR beta chains were more clonally expanded and had lower generation probabilities than equally common non-associated chains. In a later analysis, over 15,000 TCR beta sequences were associated with specific HLA alleles at a false discovery rate of 0.05. In vitro tests confirmed that three of the cytomegalovirus-associated TCR beta chains recognize cytomegalovirus antigens. Because counts were too low, 15 to 20 rarely observed V segments, including chromosome 9 orphons, were excluded from the earlier analysis of 587 of the donors. The only immune exposure information available for the cohort was CMV serostatus. Broadly in line with IMGT annotations, most TCR beta V segments showed up in productive rearrangements about 87% or about 30% of the time in an earlier analysis of several hundred of the donors. A cluster of highly shared sequence variants was judged likely to represent a technical artifact of the sequencing pipeline. In this cohort, only TCR beta chains were sequenced, and detectable features were limited by the absence of alpha or paired-chain data. Cytomegalovirus status was reported to be diagnosed by the classifier with high specificity and sensitivity in both the original and validation cohorts. Several of the top co-occurrence clusters appeared to be linked to parvovirus B19, influenza, CMV and Epstein-Barr virus, according to a later analysis. When HLA alleles, especially DR and DQ, strongly co-occurred, attributing TCR associations to individual alleles was difficult. It was suggested by the authors that the approach could potentially be generalized to other disease states and immunological phenotypes. A further reported finding was that TCR beta sequences accurately predicted the HLA-A and HLA-B alleles for most subjects in the first cohort. A total of 150 or so TCR beta chains were listed by the study as associated with cytomegalovirus. According to a later analysis, most CMV-associated TCR beta chains appeared to be HLA-restricted, and the HLA associations seemed to be driven largely by CMV exposure. Most TCR sequences were observed very rarely across donors, whereas some public TCRs were present in many individuals. In a later genetic analysis, fewer N-insertions in productive TCRs were reported among donors in an Asian-associated ancestry cluster than the 666-donor mean. Because some donors lacked HLA typing at each locus, the association tests relied only on the typed subset. Sequencing depth was assumed to be roughly uniform across donors in the presence/absence analyses, though that assumption may not hold. A later analysis found that TCR association rates varied across HLA loci, with DRB1 alleles showing the most associated TCRs and HLA-C alleles the fewest.

The cohort comprised 666 healthy bone marrow donors. Cohort members were all nominally healthy when sampled, although unrecorded immune exposures were likely present. The donor tested CMV seronegative, placing the donor among the 300 to 450 seronegative members of the cohort. Every donor gave a peripheral blood sample, and the peripheral blood mononuclear cells from that sample were used for TCR beta sequencing. The Qiagen DNeasy Blood Extraction Kit was used to extract genomic DNA from the blood cell samples. To note about this clone: The antigen it binds to is not known. The input lacks base qualities; no much larger clone sits a single base away.

Library preparation employed the immunoSEQ multiplex PCR assay. The multiplex PCR relied on a mix of 60 forward primers for TCR Vbeta segments and 13 reverse primers for TCR Jbeta segments. A multiplex PCR assay on genomic DNA amplified the CDR3 region of rearranged TCR beta genes. On the Illumina HiSeq System, the amplified TCR beta libraries were sequenced as 87-base-pair reads. As for the authors' bioinformatics: In a later analysis, 70 million to 95 million unique TCR beta chains were counted across the approximately 640 repertoires, and about 10 million of these chains were shared by at least two donors. To remove PCR and sequencing errors, raw reads were error-corrected and collapsed into unique sequences using a nearest-neighbor algorithm that merged closely related sequences. Alignment of CDR3 sequences to IMGT reference sequences was used to assign V, D and J gene segments. For a sequence to be retained, a match of at least six nucleotides to both a V gene segment and a J gene segment was required. A rearrangement counted as productive if the CDR3 had no stop codons and remained in frame with V and J, and every other rearrangement counted as non-productive. Following IMGT convention, CDR3 was defined as the stretch from the second conserved V-encoded cysteine to the conserved J-encoded phenylalanine. Sequences without an unambiguous match to a single V gene segment were excluded from the earlier analysis of several hundred of the donors. An earlier analysis of 500 to 700 of the donors classified V segments as functional when productive rearrangements were above 56.7% and as segregating when the standard deviation between donors was above 5%. A statistical classification framework was built to diagnose cytomegalovirus status from the catalog of TCR beta chain sequences. In a later analysis, V and J genes were assigned by comparing TCR nucleotide sequences against IMGT/GENE-DB human TR gene sequences. A later analysis assigned CDR3 sequences and most-parsimonious VDJ recombination scenarios with the TCRdist pipeline. In a later analysis, each TCR beta chain was defined by its CDR3 amino acid sequence together with its V-gene family, and reads without a unique V-gene family were excluded. To address suspected cross-contamination and a sequencing artifact, a later analysis removed around 600 highly shared, low-generation-probability nucleotide sequences. In a later analysis, a clonal expansion index was calculated for each public chain from normalized within-repertoire ranks of inferred template counts. A later analysis computed generation probabilities with a VDJ recombination model fitted to out-of-frame rearrangements, and checked the results against IGoR. In a later analysis, hypergeometric tests were used to score TCR-TCR, TCR-HLA and TCR-CMV co-occurrence, with a repertoire-size bias correction applied to TCR pairs. False discovery rates were estimated in a later analysis by permuting HLA or CMV assignments 20 times. In a later analysis, co-occurring TCRs were grouped using DBSCAN, and TCRdist sequence similarity was added for clustering within HLA-allele-positive subsets. Repertoires with fewer than 30,000 or more than 120,000 public chains, plus five repertoires with anomalous nucleotide sharing, were excluded from co-occurrence clustering. TCRdb provides this immuneACCESS table in a form limited to in-frame rearrangements. Some clones are lacking; in checked studies, under half of them reflect an unresolved V gene, and why the rest are absent is not known. That table gives V, J and clone size, and the DNA gave D and trimming. This sample holds 150,000 to 200,000 clones; roughly nine tenths were observed only once. 0.2% to 0.3% of the sample is taken by the ten largest.

The TCR originated in a girl less than two years old in good health and CMV-seronegative. The sample comprised PBMCs.

The DNA reads TGTGCCAGCAGACGGGGCTGGACAGGGAACGAGCAGTACTTC. It is translated as CASRRGWTGNEQYF. The sequence is built from TRBV6-6 and TRBJ2-7; a stretch of 8 junction bases matches TRBD1. The CDR3 measures 14 amino acids from cysteine to phenylalanine. This entry keeps only the CDR3 DNA: 42 bases, framed from base 1. V is pruned by 6 bases and J by 5 bases, leaving 9 bases of the junction without a gene match. Per the germline V gene (reference sequence), MNHNY is the CDR1 and SVGAGI is the CDR2.